The 6 T cell receptor beta chains given below trace back to one sample, sequenced in a study of OX40 agonist ivuxolimab in advanced cancers. Libraries were constructed by the immunoSEQ multiplex PCR assay. This immuneACCESS table, as held by TCRdb, lists in-frame sequences with V and J called but not all clones. Of the missing ones, under half trace to an unresolved V gene in checked studies; the others have no known cause. Across this sample there are more than 75,000 clones, with 86% seen only once. The top ten constitute about 1% of the sample. Source: CD4+ or CD8+ T cells sorted from blood, taken in a trial of the OX40 agonist ivuxolimab. The receptors shown here come from an adult with an advanced solid tumor such as melanoma, head and neck, liver or kidney cancer.

The rearrangement uses TRBV18 and TRBJ1-5; D unclear. V was pared by 0 bases and J by 11 bases, with 11 bases between. Germline assignment: CDR1 KGHSH and CDR2 LQKENI. The CDR3 sequence is 13 residues long. In nucleotides, the CDR3 is TGTGCCAGCTCACCACCGGTTGGGCAAGCCCAGCATTTT. Its protein product is CASSPPVGQAQHF.

This rearrangement joins TRBV9 to TRBJ1-3; TRBD1 might be the D (5 bases). Trimming stripped 4 bases from V and 0 bases from J, with 11 bases between. Germline CDR1 SGDLS, CDR2 YYNGEE. The CDR3 is made up of 15 amino acids. The CDR3: CASSLGLNSGNTIYF. CDR3 nucleotides: TGTGCCAGCAGCTTGGGACTAAACTCTGGAAACACCATATATTTT.

V is TRBV2 and J is TRBJ2-2; D is unresolved. Trimming pared 5 bases from V and 1 base from J, leaving 8 bases between. The germline CDR1 and CDR2 sequences are SNHLY and FYNNEI. The CDR3 runs 14 residues. The CDR3 nucleotides are TGTGCCAGCAGTCTTAACAGGAACACCGGGGAGCTGTTTTTT. It is translated as CASSLNRNTGELFF. Full variable domain (outside the CDR3, taken from reference TRBV2 and TRBJ2-2): EPEVTQTPSHQVTQMGQEVILRCVPISNHLYFYWYRQILGQKVEFLVSFYNNEISEKSEIFDDQFSVERPDGSNFTLKIRSTKLEDSAMYFCASSLNRNTGELFFGEGSRLTVL.

The chain is built from TRBV18 and TRBJ1-4, with D possibly TRBD1 on 5 matching bases. Germline V gives CDR1 KGHSH, CDR2 LQKENI. This CDR3 is 13 amino acids long. The germline V and J ends were trimmed by 3 bases and 8 bases, with 10 bases remaining between them. This chain's CDR3 is CASSPRESEKLFF. The CDR3 bases are TGTGCCAGCTCACCCAGGGAAAGCGAAAAACTGTTTTTT.

This clone was counted between two and nine times. The J gene is TRBJ2-7, the V gene TRBV2; D possibly corresponds to TRBD1 (5 bases). Germline CDR1 SNHLY, CDR2 FYNNEI. The CDR3 is 12 residues long. V lost 6 bases to trimming and J lost 0 bases, with 6 bases between them. The CDR3 DNA reads TGTGCCAGCAGGGGGCTCTCCTACGAGCAGTACTTC. Amino acids: CASRGLSYEQYF. Filled out from reference TRBV2 and TRBJ2-7, the complete variable domain reads EPEVTQTPSHQVTQMGQEVILRCVPISNHLYFYWYRQILGQKVEFLVSFYNNEISEKSEIFDDQFSVERPDGSNFTLKIRSTKLEDSAMYFCASRGLSYEQYFGPGTRLTVT.

V usage is TRBV7-3 and J usage is TRBJ2-5; D is perhaps TRBD2 (6 bases). Germline lookup yields CDR1 SGHTA and CDR2 FQGTGA. V lost 1 base and J 2 bases, leaving 11 bases between the germline ends. This CDR3 has 15 residues. Written as DNA, the CDR3 is TGTGCCAGCAGCTTAAGGGGGAGGCTACAAGAGACCCAGTACTTC. Its protein product is CASSLRGRLQETQYF.